The rows below give T cell receptor beta chains drawn from one sample of a study of shared clonotypes between healthy human individuals. Some clones are missing from TCRdb's copy, which holds only in-frame ones; the method was immunoSEQ multiplex PCR. The repertoire includes about 590,000 clones, 95% of them detected once, and roughly 0.1% sits in the top ten. The sample comprised naive CD8+ T cells sorted from blood. The receptors shown here come from a woman aged 25 to 39 in good health. The CDR3 runs from the conserved cysteine through the conserved F or W. D genes are given only for firm matches. Clone size, where shown, is once, few, many, or a class for clones that have expanded.

d_gene: TRBD1; v_gene: TRBV19; abundance: .; j_gene: TRBJ1-1; CDR3nt: TGTGCCAGTAGTATAATGACAGGGTCGCACACTGAAGCTTTCTTT; CDR3aa: CASSIMTGSHTEAFF
d_gene: .; v_gene: TRBV7-9; abundance: .; j_gene: TRBJ2-7; CDR3nt: TGTGCCAGCGGGCCCCCGGGCGAGCAGTACTTC; CDR3aa: CASGPPGEQYF
d_gene: .; v_gene: TRBV30; abundance: .; j_gene: TRBJ1-1; CDR3nt: TGTGCCTGGAGTGTCACGGCTTTGAACACTGAAGCTTTCTTT; CDR3aa: CAWSVTALNTEAFF
d_gene: .; v_gene: TRBV5-8; abundance: .; j_gene: TRBJ1-2; CDR3nt: TGTGCCAGCAGCTTGGTACAGGAGGATGGCTACACCTTC; CDR3aa: CASSLVQEDGYTF
d_gene: .; v_gene: TRBV7-9; abundance: once; j_gene: TRBJ2-1; CDR3nt: TGTGCCAGCAGCTTAGAACTAGTGGATGAGCAGTTCTTC; CDR3aa: CASSLELVDEQFF
d_gene: .; v_gene: TRBV6-6; abundance: .; j_gene: TRBJ2-7; CDR3nt: TGTGCCAGCGGGGGCGGCTCGGGCTACGAGCAGTACTTC; CDR3aa: CASGGGSGYEQYF
d_gene: TRBD2; v_gene: TRBV5-4; abundance: .; j_gene: TRBJ2-3; CDR3nt: TGTGCCAGCAGCTCGGGACTAGCGGCCACAGATACGCAGTATTTT; CDR3aa: CASSSGLAATDTQYF
d_gene: TRBD2; v_gene: TRBV4-1; abundance: .; j_gene: TRBJ2-2; CDR3nt: TGCGCCAGCAGCCATCGGGAGGGCCAGGGGACCGGGGAGCTGTTTTTT; CDR3aa: CASSHREGQGTGELFF
d_gene: .; v_gene: TRBV28; abundance: .; j_gene: TRBJ1-5; CDR3nt: TGTGCCAGCAGTTTATCGTTCGGGGTAGTCTTAAATCAGCCCCAGCATTTT; CDR3aa: CASSLSFGVVLNQPQHF
d_gene: .; v_gene: TRBV19; abundance: once; j_gene: TRBJ1-2; CDR3nt: TGTGCCAGTAGTATCGGTCGGGGTAGCGATGGCTACACCTTC; CDR3aa: CASSIGRGSDGYTF
d_gene: TRBD1; v_gene: TRBV6-5; abundance: few; j_gene: TRBJ2-2; CDR3nt: TGTGCCAGCAGTTCTCAGGGGGCGCCGGGCGGGGAGCTGTTTTTT; CDR3aa: CASSSQGAPGGELFF
d_gene: .; v_gene: TRBV28; abundance: once; j_gene: TRBJ2-6; CDR3nt: TGTGCCAGCAGCACTCCGACAGTCTCTGGGGCCAACGTCCTGACTTTC; CDR3aa: CASSTPTVSGANVLTF
d_gene: .; v_gene: TRBV11-2; abundance: .; j_gene: TRBJ2-7; CDR3nt: TGTGCCAGCAGCTTGGACAGCTCCTACGAGCAGTACTTC; CDR3aa: CASSLDSSYEQYF
d_gene: TRBD1; v_gene: TRBV7-8; abundance: .; j_gene: TRBJ2-7; CDR3nt: TGTGCCAGCAGCTTAGTTGGGACAGGGACTAACGAGCAGTACTTC; CDR3aa: CASSLVGTGTNEQYF
d_gene: .; v_gene: TRBV6-5; abundance: .; j_gene: TRBJ2-2; CDR3nt: TGTGCCAGCAGTTACTCGTCTAGTTCACCCGGGGAGCTGTTTTTT; CDR3aa: CASSYSSSSPGELFF
d_gene: .; v_gene: TRBV25-1; abundance: .; j_gene: TRBJ2-2; CDR3nt: TGTGCCAGCAGTGAACGCGCCGGGGAGCTGTTTTTT; CDR3aa: CASSERAGELFF
d_gene: .; v_gene: TRBV28; abundance: .; j_gene: TRBJ2-1; CDR3nt: TGTGCCAGCAGTTCTCCACCTACGAATAACAATGAGCAGTTCTTC; CDR3aa: CASSSPPTNNNEQFF
d_gene: TRBD2; v_gene: TRBV5-6; abundance: .; j_gene: TRBJ2-3; CDR3nt: TGTGCCAGCAGCTTAGCGGGAGTCACAGATACGCAGTATTTT; CDR3aa: CASSLAGVTDTQYF
d_gene: TRBD2; v_gene: TRBV19; abundance: .; j_gene: TRBJ2-7; CDR3nt: TGTGCCAGTAGTATTCGGGACGTCGGGACTAGGAGAAACTACGAGCAGTACTTC; CDR3aa: CASSIRDVGTRRNYEQYF
d_gene: TRBD1; v_gene: TRBV11-3; abundance: once; j_gene: TRBJ2-2; CDR3nt: TGTGCCAGCAGCTTCCGGACAGGGAGCACCGGGGAGCTGTTTTTT; CDR3aa: CASSFRTGSTGELFF
d_gene: TRBD2; v_gene: TRBV7-9; abundance: .; j_gene: TRBJ2-3; CDR3nt: TGTGCCAGCAGCTTAGTAATTGTAGCGGGAGGCGCTAGCACAGATACGCAGTATTTT; CDR3aa: CASSLVIVAGGASTDTQYF
d_gene: .; v_gene: TRBV5-4; abundance: .; j_gene: TRBJ1-1; CDR3nt: TGTGCCAGCAGCTCCGACAATTTGAACACTGAAGCTTTCTTT; CDR3aa: CASSSDNLNTEAFF
d_gene: .; v_gene: TRBV4-1; abundance: .; j_gene: TRBJ2-7; CDR3nt: TGCGCCAGCAGCCAATTAGGAACTCTCGCCTACGAGCAGTACTTC; CDR3aa: CASSQLGTLAYEQYF
d_gene: .; v_gene: TRBV5-8; abundance: .; j_gene: TRBJ1-5; CDR3nt: TGTGCCAGCAGCTATGGACACGCAAGCAATCAGCCCCAGCATTTT; CDR3aa: CASSYGHASNQPQHF
d_gene: .; v_gene: TRBV6-5; abundance: .; j_gene: TRBJ1-1; CDR3nt: TGTGCCAGCAGTTACGGCCGGTACACTGAAGCTTTCTTT; CDR3aa: CASSYGRYTEAFF
d_gene: TRBD1; v_gene: TRBV30; abundance: few; j_gene: TRBJ1-2; CDR3nt: TGTGCCTGGACCAGGGACAGTCCGGGCTACACCTTC; CDR3aa: CAWTRDSPGYTF
d_gene: .; v_gene: TRBV4-1; abundance: once; j_gene: TRBJ2-7; CDR3nt: TGCGCCAGCAGCTCCCGGGAGTTAGCCTACGAGCAGTACTTC; CDR3aa: CASSSRELAYEQYF
d_gene: TRBD1; v_gene: TRBV5-1; abundance: .; j_gene: TRBJ2-1; CDR3nt: TGCGCCAGCAGCCCCGGCCCCGGCGGACAGGATGAGCAGTTCTTC; CDR3aa: CASSPGPGGQDEQFF
d_gene: TRBD2; v_gene: TRBV7-9; abundance: .; j_gene: TRBJ2-7; CDR3nt: TGTGCCAGCAGTGATTCGGGAGGGCCATTCTCCAACGAGCAGTACTTC; CDR3aa: CASSDSGGPFSNEQYF
d_gene: TRBD1; v_gene: TRBV2; abundance: .; j_gene: TRBJ1-5; CDR3nt: TGTGCCAGCAGTGAAGAACAGGGGGCCGTCAATCAGCCCCAGCATTTT; CDR3aa: CASSEEQGAVNQPQHF
d_gene: TRBD2; v_gene: TRBV6-5; abundance: .; j_gene: TRBJ2-1; CDR3nt: TGTGCCAGCAAAGAGCGGGAGGCCCCCTACAATGAGCAGTTCTTC; CDR3aa: CASKEREAPYNEQFF
d_gene: TRBD2; v_gene: TRBV9; abundance: .; j_gene: TRBJ2-2; CDR3nt: TGTGCCAGCAACGCAGGGACTACCTACACCGGGGAGCTGTTTTTT; CDR3aa: CASNAGTTYTGELFF
d_gene: .; v_gene: TRBV7-9; abundance: .; j_gene: TRBJ1-1; CDR3nt: TGTGCCAGCAGCCCGACCCCAGGCACTGAAGCTTTCTTT; CDR3aa: CASSPTPGTEAFF
d_gene: TRBD1; v_gene: TRBV6-1; abundance: .; j_gene: TRBJ2-7; CDR3nt: TGTGCCAGCAGTGAGGGACAGGGGTCGTACGAGCAGTACTTC; CDR3aa: CASSEGQGSYEQYF
d_gene: .; v_gene: TRBV13; abundance: .; j_gene: TRBJ2-1; CDR3nt: TGTGCCAGCAGCTTACCGGGAATGGATGAGCAGTTCTTC; CDR3aa: CASSLPGMDEQFF
d_gene: TRBD1; v_gene: TRBV28; abundance: .; j_gene: TRBJ2-2; CDR3nt: TGTGCCAGCAGACTGACCGGGACAGGGCCCGGGGAGCTGTTTTTT; CDR3aa: CASRLTGTGPGELFF
d_gene: .; v_gene: TRBV5-1; abundance: .; j_gene: TRBJ1-4; CDR3nt: TGCGCCGTCACGGGGGCAGGAGGGCCAGGAAATGAAAAACTGTTTTTT; CDR3aa: CAVTGAGGPGNEKLFF
d_gene: .; v_gene: TRBV5-8; abundance: once; j_gene: TRBJ2-7; CDR3nt: TGTGCCAGCACGCTGGGGGCTAGCCTGACCTACGAGCAGTACTTC; CDR3aa: CASTLGASLTYEQYF
d_gene: .; v_gene: TRBV2; abundance: few; j_gene: TRBJ2-2; CDR3nt: TGTGCCAGCAGTAATACTAGGATTGGGACCGGGGAGCTGTTTTTT; CDR3aa: CASSNTRIGTGELFF